The sequence of this T cell receptor (beta chain) was determined in a study of blood T cell repertoires in COVID-19. Study at large: The United States, Italy and Spain supplied acute and convalescent COVID-19 samples. The cDNA or gDNA used as material had been derived from T cells, B-cell-depleted T cells, or PBMCs.

The authors' processing: It was from reference gene primer amplification that nucleated cell counts were estimated. Some clones are missing from TCRdb's copy, which holds only in-frame ones; the method was immunoSEQ multiplex PCR. That table gives V, J and clone size, and the DNA gave D and trimming. The repertoire holds about 490,000 clones, with approximately 85% as singletons. The TCR sequence derives from a human donor in a cohort sampled during active COVID-19. Sequenced material: peripheral blood.

The CDR3 nucleotides read TGTGCCAGTAGCCCCACAGGGACAGGGGAGCTGTTTTTT. Its protein is CASSPTGTGELFF. The chain has TRBV19 and TRBJ2-2; D possibly corresponds to TRBD1 (6 bases). Germline V lookup: CDR1 LNHDA, CDR2 SQIVND (reference sequence). The CDR3 is 13 residues long. V lost 6 bases to trimming and J lost 8 bases, with 13 bases between them.